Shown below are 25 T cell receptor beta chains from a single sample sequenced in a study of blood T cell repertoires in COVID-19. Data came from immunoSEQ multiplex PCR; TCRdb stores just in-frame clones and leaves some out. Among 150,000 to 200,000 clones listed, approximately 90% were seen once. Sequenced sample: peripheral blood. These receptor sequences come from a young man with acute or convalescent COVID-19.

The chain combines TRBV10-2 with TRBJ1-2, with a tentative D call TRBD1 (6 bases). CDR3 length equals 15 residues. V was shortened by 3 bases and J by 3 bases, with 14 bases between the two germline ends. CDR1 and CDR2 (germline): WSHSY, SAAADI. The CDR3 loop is CASSDGGAGDYGYTF. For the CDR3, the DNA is TGCGCCAGCAGTGATGGGGGGGCAGGTGACTATGGCTACACCTTC.

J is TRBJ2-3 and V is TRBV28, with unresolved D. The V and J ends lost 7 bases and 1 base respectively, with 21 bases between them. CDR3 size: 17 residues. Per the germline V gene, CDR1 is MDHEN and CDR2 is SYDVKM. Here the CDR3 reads CASTPVSGRPGTDTQYF. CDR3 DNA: TGTGCCAGCACACCCGTTTCAGGCCGTCCCGGCACAGATACGCAGTATTTT.

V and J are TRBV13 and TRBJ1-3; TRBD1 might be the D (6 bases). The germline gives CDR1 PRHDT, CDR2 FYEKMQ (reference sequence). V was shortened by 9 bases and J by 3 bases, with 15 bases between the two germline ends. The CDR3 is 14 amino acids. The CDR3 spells CASGYRDGGNTIYF. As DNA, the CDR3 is TGTGCCAGTGGATACAGGGATGGTGGAAACACCATATATTTT.

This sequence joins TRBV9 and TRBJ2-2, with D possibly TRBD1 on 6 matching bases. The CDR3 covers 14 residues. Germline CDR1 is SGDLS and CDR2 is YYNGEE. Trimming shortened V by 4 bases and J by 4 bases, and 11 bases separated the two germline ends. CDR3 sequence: CASSPARGTGELFF. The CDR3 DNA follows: TGTGCCAGCAGCCCCGCCAGGGGCACCGGGGAGCTGTTTTTT.

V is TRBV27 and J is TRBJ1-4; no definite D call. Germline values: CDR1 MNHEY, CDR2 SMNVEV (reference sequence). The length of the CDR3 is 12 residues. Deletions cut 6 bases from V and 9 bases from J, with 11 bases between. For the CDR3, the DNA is TGTGCCAGCAGCGGGGTTGGCAAAAAACTGTTTTTT. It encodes CASSGVGKKLFF.

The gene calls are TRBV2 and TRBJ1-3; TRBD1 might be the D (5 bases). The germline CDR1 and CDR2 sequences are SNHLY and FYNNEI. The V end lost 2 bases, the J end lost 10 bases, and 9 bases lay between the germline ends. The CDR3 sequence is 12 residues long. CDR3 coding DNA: TGTGCCAGCAGTGAATTCCAGGGAACCATATATTTT. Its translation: CASSEFQGTIYF.

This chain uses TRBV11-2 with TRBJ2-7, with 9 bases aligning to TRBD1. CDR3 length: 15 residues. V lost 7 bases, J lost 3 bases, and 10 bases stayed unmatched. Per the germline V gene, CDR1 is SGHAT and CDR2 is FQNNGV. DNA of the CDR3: TGTGCCAGCACCCCCGGGGCGGGACAGGGCTACGAGCAGTACTTC. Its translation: CASTPGAGQGYEQYF.

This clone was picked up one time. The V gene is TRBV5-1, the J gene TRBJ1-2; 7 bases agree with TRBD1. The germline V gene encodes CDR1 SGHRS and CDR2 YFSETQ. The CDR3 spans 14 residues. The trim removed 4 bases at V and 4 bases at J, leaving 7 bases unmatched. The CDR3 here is CASSTGTVSYGYTF. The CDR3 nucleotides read TGCGCCAGCAGCACCGGGACAGTCTCCTATGGCTACACCTTC.

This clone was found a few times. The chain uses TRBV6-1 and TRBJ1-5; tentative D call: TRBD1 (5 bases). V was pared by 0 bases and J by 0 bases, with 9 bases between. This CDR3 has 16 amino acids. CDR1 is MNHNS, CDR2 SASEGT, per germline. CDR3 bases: TGTGCCAGCAGTGAAGCTCCGGGGGATAGCAATCAGCCCCAGCATTTT. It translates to CASSEAPGDSNQPQHF.

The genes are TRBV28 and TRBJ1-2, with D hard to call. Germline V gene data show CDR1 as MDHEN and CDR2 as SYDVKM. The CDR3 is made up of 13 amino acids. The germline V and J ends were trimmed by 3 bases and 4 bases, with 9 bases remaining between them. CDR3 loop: CASSFSPGYGYTF. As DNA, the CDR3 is TGTGCCAGCAGTTTCTCTCCAGGCTATGGCTACACCTTC.

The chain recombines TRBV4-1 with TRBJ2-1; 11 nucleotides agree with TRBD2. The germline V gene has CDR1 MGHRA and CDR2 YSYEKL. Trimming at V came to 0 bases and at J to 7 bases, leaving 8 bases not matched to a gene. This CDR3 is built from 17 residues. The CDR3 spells CASSQEGSGGVGNEQFF. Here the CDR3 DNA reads TGCGCCAGCAGCCAAGAGGGTAGCGGGGGGGTTGGGAATGAGCAGTTCTTC.

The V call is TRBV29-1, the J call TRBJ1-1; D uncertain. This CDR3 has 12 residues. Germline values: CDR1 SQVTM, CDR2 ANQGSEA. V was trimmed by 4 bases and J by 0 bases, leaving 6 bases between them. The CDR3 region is CSVANMNTEAFF. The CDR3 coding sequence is TGCAGCGTTGCTAATATGAACACTGAAGCTTTCTTT.

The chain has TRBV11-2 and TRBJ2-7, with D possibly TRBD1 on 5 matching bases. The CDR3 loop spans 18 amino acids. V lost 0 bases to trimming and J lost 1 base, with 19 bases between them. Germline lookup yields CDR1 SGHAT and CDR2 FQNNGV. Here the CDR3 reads CASSLEFRTPENSYEQYF. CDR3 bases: TGTGCCAGCAGCTTAGAATTTCGGACACCGGAAAATTCCTACGAGCAGTACTTC.

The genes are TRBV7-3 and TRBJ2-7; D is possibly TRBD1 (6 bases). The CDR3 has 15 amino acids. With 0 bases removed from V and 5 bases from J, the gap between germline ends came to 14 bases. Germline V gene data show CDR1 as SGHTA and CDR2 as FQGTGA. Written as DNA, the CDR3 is TGTGCCAGCAGCTTAACATTTTTCAGGGGCCACGAGCAGTACTTC. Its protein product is CASSLTFFRGHEQYF.

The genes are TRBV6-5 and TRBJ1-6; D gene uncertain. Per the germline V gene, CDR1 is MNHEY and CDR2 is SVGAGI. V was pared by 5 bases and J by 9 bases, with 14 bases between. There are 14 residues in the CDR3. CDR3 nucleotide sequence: TGTGCCAGCAGTCACGTCACCAGTGGTTCACCCCTCCACTTT. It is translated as CASSHVTSGSPLHF.

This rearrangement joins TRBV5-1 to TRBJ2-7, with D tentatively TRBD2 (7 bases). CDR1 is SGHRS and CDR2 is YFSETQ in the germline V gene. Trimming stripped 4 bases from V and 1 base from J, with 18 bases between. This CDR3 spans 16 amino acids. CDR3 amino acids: CASSPEGGLTSYEQYV. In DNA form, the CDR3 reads TGCGCCAGCAGCCCGGAGGGGGGGCTAACTTCCTACGAGCAGTACGTC.

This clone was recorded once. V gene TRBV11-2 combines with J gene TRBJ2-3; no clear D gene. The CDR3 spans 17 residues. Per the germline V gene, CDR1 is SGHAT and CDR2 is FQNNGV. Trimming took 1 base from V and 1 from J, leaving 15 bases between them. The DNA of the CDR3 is TGTGCCAGCAGCTTAGGACACCTTAGGAAACGCACAGATACGCAGTATTTT. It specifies CASSLGHLRKRTDTQYF.

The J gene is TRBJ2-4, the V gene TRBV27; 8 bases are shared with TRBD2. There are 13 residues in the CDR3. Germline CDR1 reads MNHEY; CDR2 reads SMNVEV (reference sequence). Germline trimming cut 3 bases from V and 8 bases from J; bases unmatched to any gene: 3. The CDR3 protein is CASSFGGVDIQYF. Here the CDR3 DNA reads TGTGCCAGCAGTTTCGGGGGGGTGGACATTCAGTACTTC.

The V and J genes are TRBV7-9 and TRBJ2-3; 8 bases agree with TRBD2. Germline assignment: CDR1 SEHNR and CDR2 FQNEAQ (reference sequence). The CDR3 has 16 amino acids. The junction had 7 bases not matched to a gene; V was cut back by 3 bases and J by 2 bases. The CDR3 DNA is TGTGCCAGCAGCTTCCCGAGCGGGGGCAACACAGATACGCAGTATTTT. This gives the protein CASSFPSGGNTDTQYF.

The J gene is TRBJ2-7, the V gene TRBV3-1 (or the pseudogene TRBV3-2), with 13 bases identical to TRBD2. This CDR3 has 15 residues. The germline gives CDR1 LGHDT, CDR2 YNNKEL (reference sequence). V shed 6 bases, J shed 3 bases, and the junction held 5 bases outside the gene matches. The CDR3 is CASRSGLAGVYEQYF. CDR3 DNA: TGTGCCAGCAGGTCCGGACTAGCGGGGGTCTACGAGCAGTACTTC.

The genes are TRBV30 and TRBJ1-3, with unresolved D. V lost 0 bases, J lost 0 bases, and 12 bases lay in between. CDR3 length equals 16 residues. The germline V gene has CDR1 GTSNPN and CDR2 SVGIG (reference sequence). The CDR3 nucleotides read TGTGCCTGGAGTGTACCCGGCGGATACTCTGGAAACACCATATATTTT. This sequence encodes CAWSVPGGYSGNTIYF.

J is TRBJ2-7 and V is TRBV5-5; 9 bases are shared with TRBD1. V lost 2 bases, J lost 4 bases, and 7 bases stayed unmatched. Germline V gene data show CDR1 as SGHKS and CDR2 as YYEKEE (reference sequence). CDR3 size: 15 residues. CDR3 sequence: CASSFPGTGSYEQYF. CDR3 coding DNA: TGTGCCAGCAGCTTCCCCGGGACAGGGAGTTACGAGCAGTACTTC.

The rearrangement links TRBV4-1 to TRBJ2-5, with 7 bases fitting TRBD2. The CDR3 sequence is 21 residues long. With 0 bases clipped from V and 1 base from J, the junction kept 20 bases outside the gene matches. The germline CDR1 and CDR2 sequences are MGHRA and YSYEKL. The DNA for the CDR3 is TGCGCCAGCAGCCAAGAAACCCTAGCGGCGGTTGTTGGGTATCGCCAAGAGACCCAGTACTTC. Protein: CASSQETLAAVVGYRQETQYF.

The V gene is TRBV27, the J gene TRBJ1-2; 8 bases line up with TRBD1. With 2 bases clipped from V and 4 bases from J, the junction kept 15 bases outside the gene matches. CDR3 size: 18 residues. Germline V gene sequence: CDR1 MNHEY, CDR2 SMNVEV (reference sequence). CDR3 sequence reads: CASSLSGGGQGALYGYTF. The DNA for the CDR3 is TGTGCCAGCAGTTTAAGTGGGGGAGGACAGGGAGCCCTCTATGGCTACACCTTC.

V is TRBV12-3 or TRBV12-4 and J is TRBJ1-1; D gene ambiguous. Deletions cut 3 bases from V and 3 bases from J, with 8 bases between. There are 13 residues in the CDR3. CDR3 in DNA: TGTGCCAGCAGTTTTCCGGGTCACACTGAAGCTTTCTTT. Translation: CASSFPGHTEAFF.